One sample yielded the 18 T cell receptor beta chains listed below, sequenced in a study of CD8 T cells in ankylosing spondylitis. General study findings and limits: The study identified a TCR beta motif of several highly homologous variants that appeared characteristic of ankylosing spondylitis blood.

One entry per CDR3 protein results from TCRdb running MiXCR on the 5' RACE reads. Of about 220,000 distinct CDR3 sequences in the sample, 15% to 20% were seen once. These receptors have no identified antigens. Sequencing was done on a sample of blood, either unsorted or a sorted T cell fraction (not recorded which). The receptor set was obtained from a male donor with ankylosing spondylitis.

The chain joins TRBV10-1 to TRBJ2-7; possibly TRBD2 for D (6 bases). The CDR3 has 17 amino acids. Germline CDR1 is WNHNN and CDR2 is SYGVQD (reference sequence). The V end was cut by 8 bases, the J end by 3 bases, with 26 bases between. CDR3 protein: CASDSADLAEPYYEQYF. CDR3 in DNA: TGCGCCAGCGACAGCGCGGACTTAGCGGAGCCCTACTACGAGCAGTACTTC.

The chain links TRBV7-9 to TRBJ2-5, with TRBD2 matching 8 bases. The J segment lost 4 bases and the V segment lost 5 bases, leaving 6 bases of the junction unmatched. CDR1 SEHNR and CDR2 FQNEAQ come from the germline V gene (reference sequence). The CDR3 covers 14 residues. In nucleotides, the CDR3 is TGTGCCAGCAGCACCGGCCTAGCGGGAGAGACCCAGTACTTC. It is translated as CASSTGLAGETQYF.

The chain employs TRBV20-1 and TRBJ1-5; no reliable D call. Germline CDR1 is DFQATT and CDR2 is SNEGSKA (reference sequence). The CDR3 runs 15 residues. V was clipped by 6 bases and J by 1 base, with 16 bases between them. As DNA, the CDR3 is TGCAGTGCGAGAAAACGCCAATCAAGCAATCAGCCCCAGCATTTT. Protein sequence: CSARKRQSSNQPQHF.

The CDR3 bases are TGTGCCAGCAGTCAACTTGGGACAGCGTACGAGCAGTACTTC. This sequence encodes CASSQLGTAYEQYF. The chain uses TRBV6-2 or TRBV6-3 and TRBJ2-7, with 7 bases that match TRBD1. The CDR3 has 14 amino acids. The germline V gene has CDR1 MNHEY and CDR2 SVGEGT. The V segment lost 5 bases and the J segment 4 bases; nucleotides outside the gene matches: 8.

This chain links TRBV29-1 with TRBJ2-1, with TRBD1 matching over 9 bases. The CDR3 is 15 amino acids. The junction had 4 bases not matched to a gene; V was cut back by 1 base and J by 3 bases. The germline V gene has CDR1 SQVTM and CDR2 ANQGSEA. CDR3 protein: CSVEGQGVGYNEQFF. The CDR3 DNA reads TGCAGCGTTGAAGGACAGGGGGTCGGCTACAATGAGCAGTTCTTC.

The J gene is TRBJ2-7, the V gene TRBV10-1; D call uncertain. Germline V gives CDR1 WNHNN, CDR2 SYGVQD (reference sequence). With 3 bases removed from V and 3 bases from J, the gap between germline ends came to 6 bases. This CDR3 is 12 amino acids long. CDR3 sequence (DNA): TGCGCCAGCAGTGACAAGGTCTACGAGCAGTACTTC. As protein: CASSDKVYEQYF.

This clonotype was seen a handful of times. CDR3 DNA sequence: TGCGCCAGCAGCTTGGGAGTGCTAGGCTACGAGCAGTACTTC. Its translation: CASSLGVLGYEQYF. The chain uses TRBV5-1 and TRBJ2-7; no definite D call. This CDR3 is 14 amino acids long. With 0 bases removed from V and 3 bases from J, the gap between germline ends came to 10 bases. CDR1 SGHRS and CDR2 YFSETQ come from the germline V gene.

The count of this clonotype is one. This chain links TRBV23-1 with TRBJ1-4; D is perhaps TRBD1 (5 bases). TRBV23-1 is flagged as an ORF with uncertain function. V was shortened by 0 bases and J by 9 bases, with 17 bases between the two germline ends. CDR3 length: 16 residues. The CDR3 is CASSQSGRAGWKKLFF. For the CDR3, the DNA is TGCGCCAGCAGTCAATCGGGGCGGGCAGGGTGGAAAAAACTGTTTTTT.

This clonotype was seen more than once but under ten times. CDR3 loop: CASSFYSGTSEAFF. DNA of the CDR3: TGTGCCAGCAGCTTTTACTCAGGGACTTCTGAAGCTTTCTTT. This chain joins TRBV5-6 and TRBJ1-1; tentatively, D is TRBD1 (5 bases). Per germline, CDR1 SGHDT and CDR2 YYEEEE. This CDR3 has 14 residues. V was cut by 2 bases and J by 6 bases, with 14 bases left in between.

J is TRBJ1-1 and V is TRBV6-1; D is undetermined. The length of the CDR3 is 14 residues. V was pared by 5 bases and J by 1 base, with 11 bases between. Germline-derived CDR1 and CDR2 are MNHNS and SASEGT. As DNA, the CDR3 is TGTGCCAGCAGTCCCGACGGCGGGAACACTGAAGCTTTCTTT. As protein: CASSPDGGNTEAFF.

This clonotype has only a few counts. DNA of the CDR3: TGTGCCAGCATTATCCGGGACCGTCCCTACGAGCAGTACTTC. Amino acids: CASIIRDRPYEQYF. The chain recombines TRBV28 with TRBJ2-7; D possibly uses TRBD1 or TRBD2 (5 bases each). Germline V CDR1 and CDR2: MDHEN, SYDVKM. V shed 7 bases and J shed 2 bases, with 15 bases lying between them. There are 14 residues in the CDR3.

This rearrangement joins TRBV5-1 to TRBJ2-5; possibly TRBD2 for D (5 bases). CDR3 length: 15 residues. CDR1 is SGHRS and CDR2 is YFSETQ in the germline V gene. Trimming took 0 bases from V and 1 from J, leaving 10 bases between them. The CDR3 spells CASSLAPGSQETQYF. DNA for the CDR3: TGCGCCAGCAGCTTGGCGCCGGGATCCCAAGAGACCCAGTACTTC.

This clonotype was counted many times. This chain joins TRBV12-3 or TRBV12-4 and TRBJ2-7, with D possibly being TRBD1 (6 bases). V lost 7 bases and J 3 bases, leaving 13 bases between the germline ends. The CDR3 sequence is 13 residues long. The CDR3 sequence: CASTPGEDYEQYF. CDR3 DNA sequence: TGTGCCAGCACCCCAGGGGAAGACTACGAGCAGTACTTC.

V is TRBV24-1 and J is TRBJ1-1; D is undetermined. Trimming removed 2 bases from V and 4 bases from J, with 10 bases in between. Germline CDR1 is KGHDR and CDR2 is SFDVKD. The CDR3 contains 14 residues. This CDR3 is CATSDSGWSTEAFF. CDR3 bases: TGTGCCACCAGTGATTCTGGGTGGAGCACTGAAGCTTTCTTT.

The chain joins TRBV2 to TRBJ2-5, with D unclear. Trimming pared 1 base from V and 1 base from J, leaving 13 bases between. CDR1 and CDR2 (germline): SNHLY, FYNNEI. This CDR3 contains 16 residues. The CDR3 is CASSEGITPLQETQYF. CDR3 in DNA: TGTGCCAGCAGTGAAGGGATTACTCCTCTCCAAGAGACCCAGTACTTC.

This clonotype has a count of ten or more. The chain recombines TRBV12-3 or TRBV12-4 with TRBJ2-7; D not resolved. The V end was cut by 6 bases, the J end by 2 bases, with 8 bases between. This CDR3 has 12 residues. CDR3 loop: CASSPAPYEQYF. The CDR3 nucleotides read TGTGCCAGCAGCCCGGCCCCCTACGAGCAGTACTTC.

The chain is built from TRBV12-3 or TRBV12-4 and TRBJ2-7, with D unclear. CDR3 size: 12 residues. With 6 bases removed from V and 5 bases from J, the gap between germline ends came to 11 bases. The CDR3 region is CASSLTLDEQYF. CDR3 DNA: TGTGCCAGCAGCCTTACCCTGGACGAGCAGTACTTC.

This clonotype was seen ten or more times. This sequence joins TRBV4-1 and TRBJ1-3; D remains ambiguous. V shed 4 bases and J shed 7 bases, with 17 bases lying between them. The CDR3 extends over 15 amino acids. The germline V gene encodes CDR1 MGHRA and CDR2 YSYEKL. The chain's CDR3 is CASSRGPNTPNTIYF. The CDR3 nucleotides read TGCGCCAGCAGCCGAGGACCGAATACCCCGAACACCATATATTTT.